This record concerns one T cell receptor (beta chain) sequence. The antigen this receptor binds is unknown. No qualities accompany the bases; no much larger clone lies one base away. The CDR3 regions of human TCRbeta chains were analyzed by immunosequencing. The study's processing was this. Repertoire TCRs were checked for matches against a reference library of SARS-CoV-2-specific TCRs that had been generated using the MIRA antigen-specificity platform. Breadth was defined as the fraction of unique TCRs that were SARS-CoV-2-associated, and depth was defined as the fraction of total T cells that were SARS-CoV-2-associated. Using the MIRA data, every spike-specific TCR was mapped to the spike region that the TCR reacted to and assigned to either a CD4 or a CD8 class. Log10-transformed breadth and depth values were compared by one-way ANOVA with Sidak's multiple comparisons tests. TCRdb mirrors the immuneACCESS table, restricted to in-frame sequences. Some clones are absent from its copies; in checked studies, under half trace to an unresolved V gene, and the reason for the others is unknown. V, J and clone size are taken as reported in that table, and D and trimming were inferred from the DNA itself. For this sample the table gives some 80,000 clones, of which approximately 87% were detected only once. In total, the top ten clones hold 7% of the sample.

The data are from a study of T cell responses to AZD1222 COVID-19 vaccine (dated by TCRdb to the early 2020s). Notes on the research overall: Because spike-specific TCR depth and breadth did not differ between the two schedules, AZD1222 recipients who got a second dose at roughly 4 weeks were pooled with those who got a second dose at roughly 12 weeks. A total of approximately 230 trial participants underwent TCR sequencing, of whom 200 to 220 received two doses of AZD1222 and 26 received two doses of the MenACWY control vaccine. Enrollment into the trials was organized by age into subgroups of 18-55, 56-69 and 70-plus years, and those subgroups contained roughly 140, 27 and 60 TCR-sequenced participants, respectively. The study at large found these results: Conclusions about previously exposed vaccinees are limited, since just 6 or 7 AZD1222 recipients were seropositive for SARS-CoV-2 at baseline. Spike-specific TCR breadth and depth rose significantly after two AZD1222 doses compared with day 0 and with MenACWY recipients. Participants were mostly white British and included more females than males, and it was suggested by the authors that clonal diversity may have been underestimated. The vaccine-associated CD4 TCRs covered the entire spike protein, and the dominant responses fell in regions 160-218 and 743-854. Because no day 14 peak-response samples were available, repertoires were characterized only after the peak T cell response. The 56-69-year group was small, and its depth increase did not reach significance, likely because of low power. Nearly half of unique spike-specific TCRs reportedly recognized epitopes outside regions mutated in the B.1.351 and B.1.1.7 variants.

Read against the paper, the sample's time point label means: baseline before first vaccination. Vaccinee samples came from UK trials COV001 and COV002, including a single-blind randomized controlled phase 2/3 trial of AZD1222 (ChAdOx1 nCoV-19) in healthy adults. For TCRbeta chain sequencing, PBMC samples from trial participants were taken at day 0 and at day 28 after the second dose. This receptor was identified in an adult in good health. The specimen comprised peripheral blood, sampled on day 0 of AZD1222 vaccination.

The nucleotides are TGCAGCTTTTCGGCCACTAGCACAGATACGCAGTATTTT. Protein translation: CSFSATSTDTQYF. This chain is built from TRBV29-1 and TRBJ2-3, with the identity of the D gene unclear. From the cysteine through the phenylalanine, the CDR3 covers 13 amino acids. Left in the record is the CDR3 DNA by itself, 39 bases read in frame from the first base. The germline ends are 12 bases apart after V is trimmed by 8 bases and J by 0 bases. CDR1 and CDR2, per the germline V gene, are SQVTM and ANQGSEA.